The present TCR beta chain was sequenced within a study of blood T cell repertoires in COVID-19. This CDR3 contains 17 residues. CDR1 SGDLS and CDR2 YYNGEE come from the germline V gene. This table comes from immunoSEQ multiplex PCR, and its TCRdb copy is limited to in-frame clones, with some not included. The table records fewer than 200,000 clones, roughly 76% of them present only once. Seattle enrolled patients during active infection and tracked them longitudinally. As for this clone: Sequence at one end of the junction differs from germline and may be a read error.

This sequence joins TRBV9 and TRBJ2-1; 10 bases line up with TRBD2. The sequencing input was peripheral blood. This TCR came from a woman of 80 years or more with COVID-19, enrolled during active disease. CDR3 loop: CATSPPRSSGRNNEQFF. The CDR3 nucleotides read TGTGCCACCAGCCCCCCAAGGTCTAGCGGGAGAAACAATGAGCAGTTCTTC.